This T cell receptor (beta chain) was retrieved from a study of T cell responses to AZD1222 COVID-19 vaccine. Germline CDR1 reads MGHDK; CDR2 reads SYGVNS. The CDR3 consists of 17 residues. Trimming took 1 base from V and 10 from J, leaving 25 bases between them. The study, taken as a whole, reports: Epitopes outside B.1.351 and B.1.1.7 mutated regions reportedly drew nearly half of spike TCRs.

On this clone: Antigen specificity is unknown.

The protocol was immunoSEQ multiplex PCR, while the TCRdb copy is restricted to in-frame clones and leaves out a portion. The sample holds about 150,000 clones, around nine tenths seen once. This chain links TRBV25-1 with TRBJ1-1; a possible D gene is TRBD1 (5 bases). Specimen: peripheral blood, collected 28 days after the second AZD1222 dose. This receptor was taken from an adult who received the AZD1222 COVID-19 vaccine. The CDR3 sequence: CASSESLLRKGELIAFF. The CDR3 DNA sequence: TGTGCCAGCAGTGAATCCCTATTACGGAAAGGGGAACTGATAGCTTTCTTT.